Here is one T cell receptor (beta chain) with its context. The antigen remains unidentified. How the authors handled the data: ImmunoSEQ sequences covered only the junction and lacked quality scores; filtering therefore differed. Clones were sequenced by immunoSEQ multiplex PCR, and TCRdb holds only the in-frame ones, with some missing. V, J and clone size derive from that table, while D and trimming were established from the DNA sequence. Found here are some 1 million clones, about 76% of them singletons; the top ten hold 1.4%. These data are taken from a study of shared clonotypes between healthy human individuals. Study-wide results and limits: Apart from blood, nothing was sampled; tissue repertoires likely differ. Generally, naive subsets came out with larger estimated richness than memory subsets.

CDR3 length: 16 residues. Germline-derived CDR1 and CDR2 are SGHRS and YFSETQ. V was trimmed by 0 bases and J by 2 bases, leaving 14 bases between them. Sample: memory CD4+ T cells sorted from blood. Noted subset: CD45RA-negative fraction. This clonotype was obtained from a man aged 18 to 35 in good health. The chain couples TRBV5-1 to TRBJ2-5; the D is unclear. As DNA, the CDR3 is TGCGCCAGCAGCTTGGCTAGGTTCGTGTCGCAAGAGACCCAGTACTTC. The encoded protein is CASSLARFVSQETQYF.